The table lists the clone carrying this T cell receptor (beta chain) with a few counts. No antigen is known for it. The authors ran a second PCR of roughly 7 to 11 cycles using a sample-barcoded 5' primer and a J-beta primer mix. All cDNA molecules were each tagged by a template-switch adaptor with 12 random nucleotides. TCRdb processed the 5' RACE reads anew with MiXCR; each CDR3 protein has one entry. This repertoire shows 1.6 million or so distinct CDR3 sequences, about 32% found once; its top ten account for approximately 10%. V was pared by 2 bases and J by 5 bases, with 14 bases between. Germline V CDR1 and CDR2: SGHDT, YYEEEE. The CDR3 has 14 residues. This record belongs to a study of blood T cells in healthy people across ages. Study conclusions and caveats: Among long-lived donors, naive CD4+ cells were more numerous and diversity higher than in aged donors.

The draw of peripheral blood yielded ten milliliters from each donor. Total RNA was isolated from each sample in quantities of at least 6 micrograms. This TCR derives from a woman aged 25 to 39 in good health. Sequencing input: blood. V and J are TRBV5-6 and TRBJ2-7, with D perhaps TRBD1 (5 bases). CDR3 sequence: CASSFGQGRDEQYF. The CDR3 DNA sequence: TGTGCCAGCAGCTTCGGGCAGGGTAGGGACGAGCAGTACTTC. The variable domain in full, completed from reference TRBV5-6 and TRBJ2-7, reads DAGVTQSPTHLIKTRGQQVTLRCSPKSGHDTVSWYQQALGQGPQFIFQYYEEEERQRGNFPDRFSGHQFPNYSSELNVNALLLGDSALYLCASSFGQGRDEQYFGPGTRLTVT.